A selection of T cell receptor beta chains follows, all from one sample in a study of synovial regulatory T cells in juvenile arthritis. Using immunoSEQ multiplex PCR, the repertoire was profiled, and TCRdb retains in-frame clones only, with some absent. The table lists 5,000 to 8,000 clones. Sequencing was performed on Treg cells from blood. Receptor source: a donor between 2 and 29 years old with juvenile idiopathic arthritis. Each CDR3 is given with its conserved first and last residue. A clone size is listed for some rows: how often the clone was seen (once, few, many), or a class if it is expanded.

J: TRBJ1-6
V: TRBV28
size: medium-sized
CDR3: CASSSNKLSTPDSPLHF

J: TRBJ1-3
V: TRBV4-2
size: NA
CDR3: CASSQQGSGNTIYF

J: TRBJ1-2
V: TRBV6-6
size: medium-sized
CDR3: CASSYQANYGYTF

J: TRBJ1-1
V: TRBV11-3
size: NA
CDR3: CASSIKTNTEAFF

J: TRBJ2-7
V: TRBV7-3
size: NA
CDR3: CASSLASKGEQYF

J: TRBJ2-7
V: TRBV2
size: NA
CDR3: CASSEERGQGLVQYF

J: TRBJ1-4
V: TRBV6-1
size: NA
CDR3: CASRQQGTNEKLFF

J: TRBJ2-2
V: TRBV5-1
size: NA
CDR3: CASSLTSKTSGIMSNTGELFF

J: TRBJ1-1
V: TRBV4-3
size: NA
CDR3: CASSQELNTEAFF

J: TRBJ2-3
V: TRBV7-6
size: NA
CDR3: CASSSGNTYGTDTQYF

J: TRBJ2-1
V: TRBV7-2
size: NA
CDR3: CATLESAYNEQFF

J: TRBJ2-7
V: TRBV7-2
size: NA
CDR3: CASSLMGSYEQYF

J: TRBJ2-5
V: TRBV9
size: NA
CDR3: CASSVGAGETQYF

J: TRBJ2-5
V: TRBV27
size: NA
CDR3: CASSLRQMKQETQYF

J: TRBJ2-7
V: TRBV19
size: NA
CDR3: CASSLGRSSYEQYF

J: TRBJ2-3
V: TRBV29-1
size: NA
CDR3: CSVDPTDTQYF

J: TRBJ1-1
V: TRBV5-1
size: NA
CDR3: CASSPPIGGEAFF

J: TRBJ1-5
V: TRBV19
size: NA
CDR3: CASSIVWGGQNSNQPQHF

J: TRBJ2-1
V: TRBV27
size: NA
CDR3: CASSGRDLGEQFF

J: TRBJ2-7
V: TRBV28
size: NA
CDR3: CASMGTWRGEQYF

J: TRBJ1-1
V: TRBV6-6
size: NA
CDR3: CASSRLNEAFF

J: TRBJ1-1
V: TRBV5-1
size: NA
CDR3: CASSRTGSSKTNTEAFF